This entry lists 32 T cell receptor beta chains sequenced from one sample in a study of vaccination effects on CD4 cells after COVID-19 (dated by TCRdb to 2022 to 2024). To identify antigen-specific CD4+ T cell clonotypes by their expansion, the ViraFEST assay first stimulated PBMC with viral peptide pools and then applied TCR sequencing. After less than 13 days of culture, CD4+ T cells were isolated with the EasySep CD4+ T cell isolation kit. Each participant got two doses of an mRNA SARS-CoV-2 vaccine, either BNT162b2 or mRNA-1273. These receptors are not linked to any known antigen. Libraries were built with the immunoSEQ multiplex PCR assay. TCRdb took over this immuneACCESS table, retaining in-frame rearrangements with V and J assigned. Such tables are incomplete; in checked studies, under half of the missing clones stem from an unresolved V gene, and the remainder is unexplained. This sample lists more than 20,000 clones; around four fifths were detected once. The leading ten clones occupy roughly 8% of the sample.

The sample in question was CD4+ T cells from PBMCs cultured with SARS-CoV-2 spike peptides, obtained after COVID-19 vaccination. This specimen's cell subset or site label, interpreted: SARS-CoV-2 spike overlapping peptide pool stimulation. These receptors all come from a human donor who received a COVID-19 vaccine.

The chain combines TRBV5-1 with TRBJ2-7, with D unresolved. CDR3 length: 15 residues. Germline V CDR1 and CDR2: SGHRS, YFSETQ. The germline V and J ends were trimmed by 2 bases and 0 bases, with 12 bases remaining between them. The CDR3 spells CASSFNAISSYEQYF. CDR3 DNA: TGCGCCAGCAGCTTTAACGCTATCAGCTCCTACGAGCAGTACTTC.

In DNA form, the CDR3 reads TGTGCCAGCAGCAAAGCACGGACTAGCGGTACGACCTACGAGCAGTACTTC. Translating it yields CASSKARTSGTTYEQYF. The chain recombines TRBV21-1 with TRBJ2-7; TRBD2, the D gene given by the table, was not confirmed from the DNA. TRBV21-1 is deemed a pseudogene. The CDR3 runs 17 residues.

DNA for the CDR3: TGTGCCTGGCGGGGGGCAACTAACACTGAAGCTTTCTTT. It specifies CAWRGATNTEAFF. V usage is TRBV30 and J usage is TRBJ1-1; possible D gene TRBD1, 6 bases. The germline V and J ends were trimmed by 5 bases and 2 bases, with 12 bases remaining between them. The germline V gene has CDR1 GTSNPN and CDR2 SVGIG (reference sequence). This CDR3 spans 13 amino acids.

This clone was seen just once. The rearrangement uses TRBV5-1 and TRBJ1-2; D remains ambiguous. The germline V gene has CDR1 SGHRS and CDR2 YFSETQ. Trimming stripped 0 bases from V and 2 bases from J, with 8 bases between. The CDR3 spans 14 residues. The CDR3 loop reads CASSLVAENYGYTF. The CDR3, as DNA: TGCGCCAGCAGCTTGGTCGCAGAAAACTATGGCTACACCTTC. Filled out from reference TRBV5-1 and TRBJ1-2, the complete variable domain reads KAGVTQTPRYLIKTRGQQVTLSCSPISGHRSVSWYQQTPGQGLQFLFEYFSETQRNKGNFPGRFSGRQFSNSRSEMNVSTLELGDSALYLCASSLVAENYGYTFGSGTRLTVV.

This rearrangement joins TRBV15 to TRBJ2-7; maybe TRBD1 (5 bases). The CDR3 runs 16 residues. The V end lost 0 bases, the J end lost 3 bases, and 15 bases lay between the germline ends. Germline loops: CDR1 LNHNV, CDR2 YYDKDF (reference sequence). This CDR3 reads CATSRDSGFLIYEQYF. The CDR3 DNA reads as TGTGCCACCAGCAGAGATTCAGGGTTTCTTATCTACGAGCAGTACTTC.

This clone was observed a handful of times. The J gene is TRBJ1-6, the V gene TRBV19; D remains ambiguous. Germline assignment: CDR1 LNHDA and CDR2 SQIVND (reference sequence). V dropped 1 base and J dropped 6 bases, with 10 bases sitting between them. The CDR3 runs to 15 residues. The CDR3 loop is CASSIGPGPNSPLHF. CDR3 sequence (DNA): TGTGCCAGTAGTATAGGTCCCGGCCCTAATTCACCCCTCCACTTT.

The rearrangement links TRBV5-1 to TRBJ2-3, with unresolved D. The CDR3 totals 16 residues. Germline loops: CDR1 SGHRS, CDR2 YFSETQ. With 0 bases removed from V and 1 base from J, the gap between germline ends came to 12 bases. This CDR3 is CASSLGFGSGTDTQYF. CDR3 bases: TGCGCCAGCAGCTTGGGGTTCGGCAGCGGCACAGATACGCAGTATTTT.

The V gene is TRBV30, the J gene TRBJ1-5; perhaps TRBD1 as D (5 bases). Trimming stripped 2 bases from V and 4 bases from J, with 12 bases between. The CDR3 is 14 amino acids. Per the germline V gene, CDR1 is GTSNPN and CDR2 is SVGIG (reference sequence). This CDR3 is CAWSRQTANQPQHF. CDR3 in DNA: TGTGCCTGGAGTCGCCAGACAGCGAATCAGCCCCAGCATTTT.

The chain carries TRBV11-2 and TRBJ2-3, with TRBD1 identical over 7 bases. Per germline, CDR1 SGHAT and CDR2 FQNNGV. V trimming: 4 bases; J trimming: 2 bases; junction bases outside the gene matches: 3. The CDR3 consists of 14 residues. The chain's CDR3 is CASSWDSNTDTQYF. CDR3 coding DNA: TGTGCCAGCAGCTGGGACAGCAACACAGATACGCAGTATTTT.

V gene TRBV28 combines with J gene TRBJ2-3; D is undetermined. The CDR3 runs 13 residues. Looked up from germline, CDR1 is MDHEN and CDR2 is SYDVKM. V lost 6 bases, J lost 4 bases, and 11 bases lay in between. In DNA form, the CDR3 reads TGTGCCAGCAGAAGAGCTGGAGCAGATACGCAGTATTTT. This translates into CASRRAGADTQYF.

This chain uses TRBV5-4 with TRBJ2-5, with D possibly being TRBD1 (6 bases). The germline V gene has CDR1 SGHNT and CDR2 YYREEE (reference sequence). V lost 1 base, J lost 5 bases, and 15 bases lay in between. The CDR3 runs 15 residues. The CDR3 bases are TGTGCCAGCAGCTTGCCCCTACAGGGTGGGGAGACCCAGTACTTC. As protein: CASSLPLQGGETQYF.

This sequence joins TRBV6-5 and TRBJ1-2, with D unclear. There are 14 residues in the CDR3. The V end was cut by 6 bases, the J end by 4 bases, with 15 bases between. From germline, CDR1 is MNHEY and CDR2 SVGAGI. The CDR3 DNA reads TGTGCCAGCAGACGTACACTGACTGGCTATGGCTACACCTTC. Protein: CASRRTLTGYGYTF.

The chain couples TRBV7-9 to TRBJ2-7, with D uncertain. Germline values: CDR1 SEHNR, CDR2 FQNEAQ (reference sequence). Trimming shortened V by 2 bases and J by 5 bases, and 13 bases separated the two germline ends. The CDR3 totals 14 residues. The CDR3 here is CASSLSLSVDEQYF. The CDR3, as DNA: TGTGCCAGCAGCTTAAGTCTAAGCGTAGACGAGCAGTACTTC.

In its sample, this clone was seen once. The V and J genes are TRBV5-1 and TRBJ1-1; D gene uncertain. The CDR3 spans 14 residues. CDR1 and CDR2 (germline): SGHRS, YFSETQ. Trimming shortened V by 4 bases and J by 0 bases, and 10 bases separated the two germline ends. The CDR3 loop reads CASSPSELNTEAFF. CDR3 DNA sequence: TGCGCCAGCAGCCCTAGTGAGTTGAACACTGAAGCTTTCTTT.

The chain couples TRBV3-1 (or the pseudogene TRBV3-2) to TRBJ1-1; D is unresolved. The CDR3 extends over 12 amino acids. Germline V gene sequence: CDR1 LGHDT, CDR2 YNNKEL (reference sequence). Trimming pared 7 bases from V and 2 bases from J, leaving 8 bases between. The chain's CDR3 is CASTLANTEAFF. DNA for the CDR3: TGTGCCAGCACCTTGGCAAACACTGAAGCTTTCTTT.

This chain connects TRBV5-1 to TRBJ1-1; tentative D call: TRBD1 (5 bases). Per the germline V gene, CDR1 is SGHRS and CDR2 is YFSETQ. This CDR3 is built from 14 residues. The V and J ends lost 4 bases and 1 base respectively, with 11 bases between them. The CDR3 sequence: CASSVQAGNTEAFF. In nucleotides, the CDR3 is TGCGCCAGCAGCGTACAGGCGGGGAACACTGAAGCTTTCTTT.

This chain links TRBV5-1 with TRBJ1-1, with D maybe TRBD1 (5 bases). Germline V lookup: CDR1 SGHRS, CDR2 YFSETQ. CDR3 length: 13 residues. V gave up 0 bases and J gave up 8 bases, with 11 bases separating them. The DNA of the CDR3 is TGCGCCAGCAGCTTGGCTTCGGGGGAGGAAGCTTTCTTT. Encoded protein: CASSLASGEEAFF.

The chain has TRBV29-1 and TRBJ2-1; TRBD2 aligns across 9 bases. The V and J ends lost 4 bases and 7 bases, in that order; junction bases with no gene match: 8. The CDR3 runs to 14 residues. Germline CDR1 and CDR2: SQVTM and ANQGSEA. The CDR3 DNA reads TGCAGCGTTGCTTATAGCGGGGGAGTAAATGAGCAGTTCTTC. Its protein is CSVAYSGGVNEQFF.

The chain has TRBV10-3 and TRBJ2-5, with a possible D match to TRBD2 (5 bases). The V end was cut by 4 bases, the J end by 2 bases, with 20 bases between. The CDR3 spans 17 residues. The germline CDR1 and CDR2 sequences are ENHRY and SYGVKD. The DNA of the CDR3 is TGTGCCATCAGTGCCGAAAGGTATCAAGCGGAGCAAGAGACCCAGTACTTC. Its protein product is CAISAERYQAEQETQYF.

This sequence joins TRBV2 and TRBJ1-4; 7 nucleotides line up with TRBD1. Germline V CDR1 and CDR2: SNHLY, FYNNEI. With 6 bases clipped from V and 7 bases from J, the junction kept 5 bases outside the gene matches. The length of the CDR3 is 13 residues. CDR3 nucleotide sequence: TGTGCCAGCAGCGCTGACAGGGTTGAAAAACTGTTTTTT. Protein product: CASSADRVEKLFF.

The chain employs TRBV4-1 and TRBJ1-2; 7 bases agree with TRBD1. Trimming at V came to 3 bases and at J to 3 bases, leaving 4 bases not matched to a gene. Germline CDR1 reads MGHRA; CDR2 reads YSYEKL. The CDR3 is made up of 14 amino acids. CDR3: CASSHRQGDYGYTF. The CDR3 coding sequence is TGCGCCAGCAGCCATCGACAGGGTGACTATGGCTACACCTTC.

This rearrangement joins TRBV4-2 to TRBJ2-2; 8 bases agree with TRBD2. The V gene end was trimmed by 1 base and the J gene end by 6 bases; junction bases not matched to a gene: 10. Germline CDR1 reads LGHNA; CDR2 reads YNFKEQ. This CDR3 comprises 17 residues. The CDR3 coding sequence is TGTGCCAGCAGCCAAGCCCGGGGACTAGTAGGTCCCGGGGAGCTGTTTTTT. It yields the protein CASSQARGLVGPGELFF.

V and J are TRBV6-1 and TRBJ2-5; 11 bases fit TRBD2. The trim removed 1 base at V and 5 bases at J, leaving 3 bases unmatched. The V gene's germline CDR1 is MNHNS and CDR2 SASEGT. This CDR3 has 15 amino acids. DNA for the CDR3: TGTGCCAGCAGTGAAGGTCCTAGCGGGGGGGAGACCCAGTACTTC. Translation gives CASSEGPSGGETQYF.

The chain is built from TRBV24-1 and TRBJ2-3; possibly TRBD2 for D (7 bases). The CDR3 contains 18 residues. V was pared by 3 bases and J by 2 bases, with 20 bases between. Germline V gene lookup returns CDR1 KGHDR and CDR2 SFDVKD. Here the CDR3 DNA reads TGTGCCACCAGTGATCCCTCAGGGGCTAGCGGCTACACAGATACGCAGTATTTT. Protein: CATSDPSGASGYTDTQYF.

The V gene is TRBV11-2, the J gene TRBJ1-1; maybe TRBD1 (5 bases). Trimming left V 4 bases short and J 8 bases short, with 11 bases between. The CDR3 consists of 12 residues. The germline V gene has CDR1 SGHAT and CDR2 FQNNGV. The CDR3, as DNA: TGTGCCAGCAGCTCCTTGACAGCCGAAGCTTTCTTT. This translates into CASSSLTAEAFF.

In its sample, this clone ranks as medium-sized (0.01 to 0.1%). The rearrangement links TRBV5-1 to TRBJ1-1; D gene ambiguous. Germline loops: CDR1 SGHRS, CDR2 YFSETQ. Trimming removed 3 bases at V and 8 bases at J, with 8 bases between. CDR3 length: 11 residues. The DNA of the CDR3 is TGCGCCAGCAGCTCCCAAACAGAAGCTTTCTTT. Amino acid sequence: CASSSQTEAFF.

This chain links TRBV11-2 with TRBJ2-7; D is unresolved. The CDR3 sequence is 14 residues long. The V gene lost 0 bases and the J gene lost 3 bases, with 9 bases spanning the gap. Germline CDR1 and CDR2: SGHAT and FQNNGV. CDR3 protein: CASSLDRKLYEQYF. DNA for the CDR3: TGTGCCAGCAGCTTAGATAGGAAACTCTACGAGCAGTACTTC.

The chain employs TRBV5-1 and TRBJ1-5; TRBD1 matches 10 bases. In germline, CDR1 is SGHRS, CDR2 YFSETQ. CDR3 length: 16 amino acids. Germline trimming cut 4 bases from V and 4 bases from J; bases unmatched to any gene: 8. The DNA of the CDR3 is TGCGCCAGCAGCCCGACCTCGGGACAGGGGAATCAGCCCCAGCATTTT. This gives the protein CASSPTSGQGNQPQHF.

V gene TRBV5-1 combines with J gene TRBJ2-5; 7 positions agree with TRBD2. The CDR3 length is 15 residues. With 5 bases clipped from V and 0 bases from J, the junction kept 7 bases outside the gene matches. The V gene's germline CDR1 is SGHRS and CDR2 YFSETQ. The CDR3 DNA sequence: TGCGCCAGCAGGAGGCTGGCGGGGGACCAAGAGACCCAGTACTTC. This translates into CASRRLAGDQETQYF.

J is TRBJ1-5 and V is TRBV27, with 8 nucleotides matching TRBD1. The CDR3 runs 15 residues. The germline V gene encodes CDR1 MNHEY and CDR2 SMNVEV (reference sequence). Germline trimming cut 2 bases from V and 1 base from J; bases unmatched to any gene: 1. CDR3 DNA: TGTGCCAGCAGTTTAGGACAGGGAAGCAATCAGCCCCAGCATTTT. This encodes CASSLGQGSNQPQHF.

The CDR3, as DNA: TGTGCCAGCAACCCCCTAGGCCGGGGAGGGGGAAATCAGCCCCAGCATTTT. Translated: CASNPLGRGGGNQPQHF. The genes are TRBV2 and TRBJ1-5, with D possibly being TRBD1 (6 bases). CDR1 and CDR2 from the germline V gene are SNHLY and FYNNEI. V was clipped by 7 bases and J by 4 bases, with 23 bases between them. This CDR3 contains 17 residues.

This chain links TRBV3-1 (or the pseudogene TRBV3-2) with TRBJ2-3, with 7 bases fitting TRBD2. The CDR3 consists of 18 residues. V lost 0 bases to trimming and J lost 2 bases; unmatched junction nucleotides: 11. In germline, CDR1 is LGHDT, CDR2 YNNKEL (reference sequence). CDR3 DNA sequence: TGTGCCAGCAGCCAAGAGTTTTCGGCTAGCGGAGTCACAGATACGCAGTATTTT. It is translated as CASSQEFSASGVTDTQYF.